This entry lists 21 T cell receptor beta chains sequenced from one sample in a study of blood T cell repertoires in COVID-19. Clones were sequenced by immunoSEQ multiplex PCR, and TCRdb holds only the in-frame ones, with some missing. The sample records roughly 91,000 clones, roughly 80% being singletons. The sample consisted of peripheral blood. The receptors stem from a man aged 65-85 years with acute or convalescent COVID-19.

This chain connects TRBV19 to TRBJ2-7; 10 bases fit TRBD1. The CDR3 extends over 15 amino acids. From germline, CDR1 is LNHDA and CDR2 SQIVND (reference sequence). J lost 5 bases, V lost 5 bases, and 9 bases had no gene match. The CDR3 region is CASSPPGTGAHEQYF. DNA for the CDR3: TGTGCCAGTAGTCCCCCCGGGACAGGGGCCCACGAGCAGTACTTC.

V usage is TRBV20-1 and J usage is TRBJ2-5; the D is unclear. Trimming took off 6 bases at V and 7 bases at J, with 12 bases between the two ends. This CDR3 is 11 amino acids long. Germline V gene lookup returns CDR1 DFQATT and CDR2 SNEGSKA (reference sequence). The CDR3 region is CSALATGTQYF. As DNA, the CDR3 is TGCAGTGCATTAGCTACGGGGACCCAGTACTTC.

The chain combines TRBV29-1 with TRBJ2-3, with TRBD1 as a possible D gene (5 bases). Germline V lookup: CDR1 SQVTM, CDR2 ANQGSEA. The V and J ends lost 7 bases and 3 bases respectively, with 11 bases between them. The CDR3 is made up of 12 amino acids. CDR3 residues: CSGRQMTDTQYF. CDR3 coding DNA: TGCAGCGGAAGACAGATGACAGATACGCAGTATTTT.

The CDR3 region is CASSFSGLAFQAFF. CDR3 nucleotide sequence: TGTGCCAGCAGCTTTTCGGGTCTCGCCTTTCAAGCTTTCTTT. The J gene is TRBJ1-1, the V gene TRBV5-5; no reliable D call. With 2 bases removed from V and 9 bases from J, the gap between germline ends came to 17 bases. The CDR3 has 14 amino acids. Looked up from germline, CDR1 is SGHKS and CDR2 is YYEKEE (reference sequence).

V usage is TRBV5-1 and J usage is TRBJ1-3; D is uncertain. CDR3 length equals 17 residues. The V gene's germline CDR1 is SGHRS and CDR2 YFSETQ. The V and J ends lost 0 bases and 4 bases respectively, with 17 bases between them. CDR3 sequence reads: CASSLEEGNIRGNTIYF. The CDR3 nucleotides are TGCGCCAGCAGCTTGGAGGAGGGTAACATCCGAGGAAACACCATATATTTT.

V is TRBV9 and J is TRBJ2-1; 9 bases fit TRBD2. CDR3 length equals 17 residues. Unmatched junction bases numbered 11, after V lost 4 bases and J lost 3 bases. Germline assignment: CDR1 SGDLS and CDR2 YYNGEE. The CDR3 nucleotides are TGTGCCAGCAGCCCCAGCAGGGCTAGCGGGGTCTACAATGAGCAGTTCTTC. It encodes CASSPSRASGVYNEQFF.

This chain links TRBV5-1 with TRBJ2-3, with 7 bases that match TRBD2. CDR1 SGHRS and CDR2 YFSETQ come from the germline V gene. This CDR3 is 11 amino acids long. The J segment lost 13 bases and the V segment lost 0 bases, leaving 2 bases of the junction unmatched. CDR3 sequence (DNA): TGCGCCAGCAGCTTGGAGGGAGGGGAGTATTTT. This sequence encodes CASSLEGGEYF.

The chain is built from TRBV7-7 and TRBJ2-1, with D perhaps matching TRBD2 (6 bases). Trimming cost V 5 bases and J 4 bases, with 9 bases left between them. CDR1 and CDR2 (germline): SSHAT, FNYEAQ (reference sequence). CDR3 size: 13 residues. Here the CDR3 DNA reads TGTGCCAGCAGCACCGGGAGATACAATGAGCAGTTCTTC. Translating gives CASSTGRYNEQFF.

In this sample, this clone turned up once. The V gene is TRBV19, the J gene TRBJ2-1; possibly TRBD2 for D (6 bases). V was shortened by 4 bases and J by 2 bases, with 15 bases between the two germline ends. Germline CDR1 reads LNHDA; CDR2 reads SQIVND (reference sequence). This CDR3 is built from 16 residues. The CDR3 protein is CASSRGWPSAYNEQFF. In DNA form, the CDR3 reads TGTGCCAGTAGTAGAGGATGGCCTAGCGCCTACAATGAGCAGTTCTTC.

This clone was seen more than once but under ten times. The J gene is TRBJ2-1, the V gene TRBV5-1; 13 positions match TRBD2. The CDR3 has 17 residues. V lost 4 bases to trimming and J lost 6 bases; unmatched junction nucleotides: 10. Germline CDR1 reads SGHRS; CDR2 reads YFSETQ. The DNA for the CDR3 is TGCGCCAGCAGCCCAACTAGCGGGGGGGGTGGTTTCAATGAGCAGTTCTTC. Its protein product is CASSPTSGGGGFNEQFF.

This clone appeared a few times. The J gene is TRBJ1-2, the V gene TRBV29-1; 10 nucleotides agree with TRBD1. With 4 bases clipped from V and 1 base from J, the junction kept 3 bases outside the gene matches. The CDR3 sequence is 14 residues long. Germline V gives CDR1 SQVTM, CDR2 ANQGSEA. In DNA form, the CDR3 reads TGCAGCGTTGGGGGGACAGGGGTTAACTATGGCTACACCTTC. Translating it yields CSVGGTGVNYGYTF. The full variable domain, its missing parts supplied by reference TRBV29-1 and TRBJ1-2, is SAVISQKPSRDICQRGTSLTIQCQVDSQVTMMFWYRQQPGQSLTLIATANQGSEATYESGFVIDKFPISRPNLTFSTLTVSNMSPEDSSIYLCSVGGTGVNYGYTFGSGTRLTVV.

By share of the sample, this clone is medium-sized. The chain combines TRBV11-3 with TRBJ1-1; 8 positions agree with TRBD1. Germline trimming cut 1 base from V and 5 bases from J; bases unmatched to any gene: 0. The CDR3 loop spans 13 amino acids. Germline CDR1 and CDR2: SGHNT and YENEEA. The DNA of the CDR3 is TGTGCCAGCAGCTTAGGGACAGGGACTGAAGCTTTCTTT. It yields the protein CASSLGTGTEAFF.

This clone occurred a few times. This chain uses TRBV4-2 with TRBJ2-7; TRBD2 matches 10 bases. The CDR3 is 15 amino acids. From germline, CDR1 is LGHNA and CDR2 YNFKEQ. V lost 3 bases to trimming and J lost 3 bases; unmatched junction nucleotides: 5. The CDR3 DNA follows: TGTGCCAGCAGCCAGGAACTAGCGGGGAGCTACGAGCAGTACTTC. Encoded protein: CASSQELAGSYEQYF.

The chain has TRBV7-9 and TRBJ2-3; tentatively, D is TRBD2 (5 bases). V was cut by 2 bases and J by 3 bases, with 12 bases left in between. The CDR3 sequence is 15 residues long. The germline gives CDR1 SEHNR, CDR2 FQNEAQ (reference sequence). DNA for the CDR3: TGTGCCAGCAGCTTAAACGCTAGGAGGACAGATACGCAGTATTTT. Encoded protein: CASSLNARRTDTQYF.

The genes are TRBV6-6 and TRBJ2-1; D is unclear. Germline values: CDR1 MNHNY, CDR2 SVGAGI (reference sequence). The length of the CDR3 is 12 residues. Trimming shortened V by 3 bases and J by 2 bases, and 2 bases separated the two germline ends. CDR3: CASSYTYNEQFF. CDR3 DNA sequence: TGTGCCAGCAGTTATACCTACAATGAGCAGTTCTTC.

This sequence joins TRBV19 and TRBJ1-2; 8 bases align to TRBD1. This CDR3 region has 14 residues. Germline values: CDR1 LNHDA, CDR2 SQIVND (reference sequence). The V segment lost 6 bases and the J segment 2 bases; nucleotides outside the gene matches: 5. CDR3 DNA sequence: TGTGCCAGTAGGGCAGGGGGCCGGAACTATGGCTACACCTTC. The encoded protein is CASRAGGRNYGYTF.

The V call is TRBV11-3, the J call TRBJ2-3; D not certain. The germline V and J ends were trimmed by 2 bases and 4 bases, with 7 bases remaining between them. This CDR3 has 13 residues. Per the germline V gene, CDR1 is SGHNT and CDR2 is YENEEA. The CDR3 DNA follows: TGTGCCAGCAGCTTACTGGCTTCAGATACGCAGTATTTT. Translating gives CASSLLASDTQYF.

The CDR3 region has the DNA TGTGCCAGCAGTTTAACAGGGGTCACGCAGTACTTC. This translates into CASSLTGVTQYF. V and J are TRBV12-3 or TRBV12-4 and TRBJ2-7, with TRBD1 identical over 7 bases. The CDR3 is made up of 12 amino acids. With V trimmed by 2 bases and J by 9 bases, 4 bases remained unmatched.

The sample holds a few counts of this clone. This chain links TRBV11-2 with TRBJ2-2, with a tentative D call TRBD2 (5 bases). Trimming removed 9 bases from V and 6 bases from J, with 11 bases in between. Germline V gives CDR1 SGHAT, CDR2 FQNNGV. This CDR3 is 12 amino acids long. Here the CDR3 reads CASLGSAGELFF. The CDR3 DNA sequence: TGTGCCAGTTTGGGGAGTGCCGGGGAGCTGTTTTTT.

V usage is TRBV28 and J usage is TRBJ1-3, with TRBD1 identical over 8 bases. This CDR3 is 18 amino acids long. V shed 5 bases and J 0 bases; nucleotides not matched to a gene: 12. From germline, CDR1 is MDHEN and CDR2 SYDVKM. The CDR3 region has the DNA TGTGCCAGCAGTCGAGGTCAGGGGGCGACCCTCTCTGGAAACACCATATATTTT. Translation gives CASSRGQGATLSGNTIYF.

V gene TRBV6-5 combines with J gene TRBJ1-1; 9 bases line up with TRBD1. The CDR3 sequence is 14 residues long. Trimming at V came to 6 bases and at J to 8 bases, leaving 10 bases not matched to a gene. Germline CDR1 is MNHEY and CDR2 is SVGAGI. The CDR3: CASSAGNRGREAFF. CDR3 sequence (DNA): TGTGCCAGCAGCGCCGGAAACAGGGGGCGCGAAGCTTTCTTT.